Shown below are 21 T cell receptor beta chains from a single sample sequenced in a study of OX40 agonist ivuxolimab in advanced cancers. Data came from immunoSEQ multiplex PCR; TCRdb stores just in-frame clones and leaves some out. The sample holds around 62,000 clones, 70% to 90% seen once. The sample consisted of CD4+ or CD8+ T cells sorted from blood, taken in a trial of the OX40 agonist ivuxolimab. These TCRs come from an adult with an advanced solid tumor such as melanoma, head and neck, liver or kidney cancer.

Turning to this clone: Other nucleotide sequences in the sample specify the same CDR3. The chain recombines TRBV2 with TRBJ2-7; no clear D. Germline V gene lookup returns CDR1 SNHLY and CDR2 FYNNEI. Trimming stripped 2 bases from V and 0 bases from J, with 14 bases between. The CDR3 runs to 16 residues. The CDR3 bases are TGTGCCAGCAGTGAATGGAGTGGCAGCTCCTCCTACGAGCAGTACGTC. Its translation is CASSEWSGSSSYEQYV.

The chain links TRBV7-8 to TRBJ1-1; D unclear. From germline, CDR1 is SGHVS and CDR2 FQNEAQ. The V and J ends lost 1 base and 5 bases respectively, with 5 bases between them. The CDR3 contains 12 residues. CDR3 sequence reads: CASSLVLTEAFF. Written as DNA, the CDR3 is TGTGCCAGCAGCTTAGTCTTAACTGAAGCTTTCTTT.

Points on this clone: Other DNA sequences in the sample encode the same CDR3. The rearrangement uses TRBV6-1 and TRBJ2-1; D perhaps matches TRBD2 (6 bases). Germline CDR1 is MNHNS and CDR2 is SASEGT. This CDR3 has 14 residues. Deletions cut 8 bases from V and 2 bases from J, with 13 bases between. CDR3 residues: CASGGTGPYNEQFF. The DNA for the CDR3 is TGTGCCAGCGGCGGGACGGGCCCCTACAATGAGCAGTTCTTC.

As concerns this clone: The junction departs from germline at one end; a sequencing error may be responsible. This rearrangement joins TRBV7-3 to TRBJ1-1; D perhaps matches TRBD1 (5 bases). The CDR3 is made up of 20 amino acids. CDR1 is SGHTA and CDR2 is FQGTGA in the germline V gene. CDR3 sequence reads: CASGLTPIAGTGVMNTEAFF. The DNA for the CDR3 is TGTGCCAGCGGCTTAACACCCATCGCGGGGACGGGGGTCATGAACACTGAAGCTTTCTTT.

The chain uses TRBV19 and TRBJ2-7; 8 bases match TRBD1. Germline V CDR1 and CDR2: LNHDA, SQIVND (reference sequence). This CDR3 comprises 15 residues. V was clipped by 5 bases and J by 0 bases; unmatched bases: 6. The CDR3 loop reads CASSPGTGSSYEQYV. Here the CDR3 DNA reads TGTGCCAGTAGTCCGGGGACAGGAAGCTCCTACGAGCAGTACGTC.

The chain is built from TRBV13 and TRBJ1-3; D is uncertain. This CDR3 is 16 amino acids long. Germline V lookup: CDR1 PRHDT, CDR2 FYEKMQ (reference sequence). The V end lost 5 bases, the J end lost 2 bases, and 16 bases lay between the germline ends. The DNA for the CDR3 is TGTGCCAGCAGCACTCTAGGCGCTTACCCTGGAAACACCATATATTTT. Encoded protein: CASSTLGAYPGNTIYF.

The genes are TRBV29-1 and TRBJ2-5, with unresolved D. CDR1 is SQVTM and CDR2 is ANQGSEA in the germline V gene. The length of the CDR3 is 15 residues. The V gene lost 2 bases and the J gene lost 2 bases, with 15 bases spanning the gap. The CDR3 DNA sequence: TGCAGCGTTGAACACACCCTAAGGGTGCAAGAGACCCAGTACTTC. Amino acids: CSVEHTLRVQETQYF.

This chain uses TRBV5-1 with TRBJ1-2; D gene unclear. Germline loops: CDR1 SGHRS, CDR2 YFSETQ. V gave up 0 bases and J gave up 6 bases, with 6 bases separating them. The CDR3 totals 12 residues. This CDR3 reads CASSLGGNGYTF. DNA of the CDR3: TGCGCCAGCAGCTTGGGGGGAAATGGCTACACCTTC.

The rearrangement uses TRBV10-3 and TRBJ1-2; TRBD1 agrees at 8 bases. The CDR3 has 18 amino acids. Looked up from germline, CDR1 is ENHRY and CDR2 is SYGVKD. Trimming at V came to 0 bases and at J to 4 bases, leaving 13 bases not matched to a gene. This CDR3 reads CAISESEDREVLSYGYTF. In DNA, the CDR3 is TGTGCCATCAGTGAGTCGGAGGACAGGGAGGTTCTTTCCTATGGCTACACCTTC.

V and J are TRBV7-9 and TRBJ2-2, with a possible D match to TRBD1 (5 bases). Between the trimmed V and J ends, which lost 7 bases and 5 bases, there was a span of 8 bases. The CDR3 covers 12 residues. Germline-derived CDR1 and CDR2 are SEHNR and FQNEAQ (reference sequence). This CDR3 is CASTGRTGELFF. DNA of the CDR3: TGTGCCAGCACAGGGCGGACCGGGGAGCTGTTTTTT. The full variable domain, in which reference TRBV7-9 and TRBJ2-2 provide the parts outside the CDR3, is DTGVSQNPRHKITKRGQNVTFRCDPISEHNRLYWYRQTLGQGPEFLTYFQNEAQLEKSRLLSDRFSAERPKGSFSTLEIQRTEQGDSAMYLCASTGRTGELFFGEGSRLTVL.

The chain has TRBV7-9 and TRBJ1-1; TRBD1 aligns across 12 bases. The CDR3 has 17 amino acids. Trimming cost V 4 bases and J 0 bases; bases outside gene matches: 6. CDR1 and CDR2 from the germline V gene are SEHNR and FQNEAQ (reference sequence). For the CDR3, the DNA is TGTGCCAGCAGCTCCCGGGACAGGGGGCTCGTGAACACTGAAGCTTTCTTT. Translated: CASSSRDRGLVNTEAFF.

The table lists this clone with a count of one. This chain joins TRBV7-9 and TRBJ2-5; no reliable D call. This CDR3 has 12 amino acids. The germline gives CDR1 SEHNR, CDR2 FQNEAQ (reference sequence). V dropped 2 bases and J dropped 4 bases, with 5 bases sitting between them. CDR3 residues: CASSLPGETQYF. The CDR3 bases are TGTGCCAGCAGCTTACCGGGAGAGACCCAGTACTTC.

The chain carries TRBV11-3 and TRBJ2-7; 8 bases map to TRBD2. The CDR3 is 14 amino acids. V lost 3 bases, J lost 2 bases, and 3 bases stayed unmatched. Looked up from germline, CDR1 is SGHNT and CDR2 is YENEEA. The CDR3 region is CASSLSGRAYEQYV. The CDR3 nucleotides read TGTGCCAGCAGCTTGTCCGGGAGGGCCTACGAGCAGTACGTC.

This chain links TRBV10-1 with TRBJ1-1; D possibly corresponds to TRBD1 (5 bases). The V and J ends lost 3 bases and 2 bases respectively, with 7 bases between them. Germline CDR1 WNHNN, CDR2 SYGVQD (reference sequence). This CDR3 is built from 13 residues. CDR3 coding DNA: TGCGCCAGCAGTGAAAGGGGTAACACTGAAGCTTTCTTT. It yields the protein CASSERGNTEAFF.

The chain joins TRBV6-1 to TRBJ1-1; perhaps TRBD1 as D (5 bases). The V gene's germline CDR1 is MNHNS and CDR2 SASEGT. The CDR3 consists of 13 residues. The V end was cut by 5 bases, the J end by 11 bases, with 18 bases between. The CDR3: CASSPPEETEAFF. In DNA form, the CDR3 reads TGTGCCAGCAGTCCCCCCGAAGAGACAGAGGCTTTCTTT.

The CDR3 here is CASSSGLENTIYF. DNA for the CDR3: TGCGCCAGCAGCTCAGGGTTGGAAAACACCATATATTTT. The rearrangement links TRBV5-1 to TRBJ1-3; D is perhaps TRBD1 (5 bases). This CDR3 contains 13 residues. V was clipped by 3 bases and J by 6 bases, with 10 bases between them. Germline V lookup: CDR1 SGHRS, CDR2 YFSETQ.

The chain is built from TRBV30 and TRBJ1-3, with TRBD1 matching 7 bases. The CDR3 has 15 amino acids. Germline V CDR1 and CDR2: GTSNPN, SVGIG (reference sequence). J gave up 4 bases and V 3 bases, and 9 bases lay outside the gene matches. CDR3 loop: CAWRGTGARGNTIYF. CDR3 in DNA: TGTGCCTGGAGGGGAACAGGGGCACGAGGAAACACCATATATTTT.

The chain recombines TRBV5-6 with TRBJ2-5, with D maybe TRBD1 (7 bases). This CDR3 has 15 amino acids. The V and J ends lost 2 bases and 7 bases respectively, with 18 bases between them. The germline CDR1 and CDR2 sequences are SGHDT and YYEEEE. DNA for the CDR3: TGTGCCAGCAGCTTATGGCAGGGGGGCCTAGGGACCCAGTACTTC. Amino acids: CASSLWQGGLGTQYF.

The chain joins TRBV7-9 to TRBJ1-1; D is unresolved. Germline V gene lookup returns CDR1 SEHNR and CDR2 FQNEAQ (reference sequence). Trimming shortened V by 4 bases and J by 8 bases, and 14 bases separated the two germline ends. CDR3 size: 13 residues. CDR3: CASSSPWREEAFF. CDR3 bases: TGTGCCAGCAGCTCCCCGTGGAGGGAGGAAGCTTTCTTT.

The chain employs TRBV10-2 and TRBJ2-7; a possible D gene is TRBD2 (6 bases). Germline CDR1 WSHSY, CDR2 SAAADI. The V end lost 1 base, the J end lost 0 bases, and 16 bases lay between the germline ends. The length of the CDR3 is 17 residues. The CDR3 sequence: CASSEFWGRDSSYEQYV. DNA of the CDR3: TGCGCCAGCAGTGAGTTTTGGGGCCGGGACTCCTCCTACGAGCAGTACGTC.

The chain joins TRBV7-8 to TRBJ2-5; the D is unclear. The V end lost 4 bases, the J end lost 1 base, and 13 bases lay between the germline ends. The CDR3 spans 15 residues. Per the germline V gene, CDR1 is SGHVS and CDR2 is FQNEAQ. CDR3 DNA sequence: TGTGCCAGCAGCTGGGTCCCTAACCCCCAAGAGACCCAGTACTTC. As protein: CASSWVPNPQETQYF.